The clone carrying this TCR beta chain was detected ten times or more. The antigen is unknown. The sample is drawn from a study of T-cell reconstitution after alpha-beta-depleted transplantation in children. Unique molecular identifiers were incorporated into the prepared TCRbeta library. TCRdb reprocessed the PCR reads via MiXCR and lists one record per CDR3 protein. The table includes approximately 500,000 distinct CDR3 sequences, under 12% detected once. Between the trimmed V and J ends, which lost 2 bases and 5 bases, there was a span of 16 bases. The CDR3 has 15 amino acids. Germline V gives CDR1 SGDLS, CDR2 YYNGEE. Study-level points and caveats: By one year post-transplant, T-cell counts and diversity largely arose from T cells that were newly produced. Some patients owed their high day-60 TCRbeta diversity to surviving recipient T cells and thymic progenitors. The origin of alpha-beta T cells about two months after transplant was reportedly several hundred expanded graft clones.

This specimen consisted of PBMCs, obtained before TCRalphabeta/CD19-depleted stem cell transplant. The rearrangement joins TRBV9 to TRBJ1-1; D gene unclear. The TCR comes from a child aged 2 to 15 with inherited bone marrow failure, due to receive a stem cell transplant. The CDR3 protein is CASSVQTGRGTEAFF. In nucleotides, the CDR3 is TGTGCCAGCAGCGTTCAAACGGGCCGCGGAACTGAAGCTTTCTTT.